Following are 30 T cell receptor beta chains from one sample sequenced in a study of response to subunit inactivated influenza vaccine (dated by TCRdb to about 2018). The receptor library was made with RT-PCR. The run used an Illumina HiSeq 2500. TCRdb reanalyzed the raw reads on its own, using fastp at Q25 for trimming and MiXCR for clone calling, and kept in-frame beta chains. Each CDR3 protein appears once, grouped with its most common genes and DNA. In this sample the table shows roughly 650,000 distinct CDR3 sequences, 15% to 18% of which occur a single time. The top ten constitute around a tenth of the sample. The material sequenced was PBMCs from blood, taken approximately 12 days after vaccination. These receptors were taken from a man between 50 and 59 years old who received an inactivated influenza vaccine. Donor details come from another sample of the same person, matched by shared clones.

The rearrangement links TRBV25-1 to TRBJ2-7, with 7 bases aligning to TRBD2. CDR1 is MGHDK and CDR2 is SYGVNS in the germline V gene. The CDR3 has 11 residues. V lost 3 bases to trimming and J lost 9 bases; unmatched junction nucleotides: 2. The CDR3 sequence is CASSESGGQYF. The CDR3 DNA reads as TGTGCCAGCAGTGAGTCGGGAGGGCAGTACTTC.

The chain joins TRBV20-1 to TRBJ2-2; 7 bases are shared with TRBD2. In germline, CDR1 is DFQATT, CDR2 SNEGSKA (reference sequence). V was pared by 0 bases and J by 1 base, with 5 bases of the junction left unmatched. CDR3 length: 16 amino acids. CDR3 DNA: TGCAGTGCTAGAGATTCCCAGCGGGGGAACACCGGGGAGCTGTTTTTT. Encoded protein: CSARDSQRGNTGELFF.

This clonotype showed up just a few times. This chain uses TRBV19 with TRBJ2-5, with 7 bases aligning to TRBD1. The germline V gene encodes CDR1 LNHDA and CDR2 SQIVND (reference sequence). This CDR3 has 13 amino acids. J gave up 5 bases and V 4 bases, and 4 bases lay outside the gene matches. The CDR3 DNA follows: TGTGCCAGTAGTAAGGACAGGTCTGAGACCCAGTACTTC. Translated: CASSKDRSETQYF.

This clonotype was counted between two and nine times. CDR3 loop: CASSLGGIETQYF. The CDR3 nucleotides are TGTGCCAGCAGCTTGGGAGGGATAGAGACCCAGTACTTC. This chain joins TRBV5-6 and TRBJ2-5, with D perhaps TRBD2 (5 bases). The V gene lost 0 bases and the J gene lost 4 bases, with 7 bases spanning the gap. The CDR3 is 13 amino acids. Germline CDR1 is SGHDT and CDR2 is YYEEEE.

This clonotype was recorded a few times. As DNA, the CDR3 is TGCGCCAGCAGCCAAGACGGGGGCCCCGGGGAGACCCAGTACTTC. Its translation: CASSQDGGPGETQYF. This rearrangement joins TRBV4-1 to TRBJ2-5; D may correspond to TRBD1 or TRBD2 (6 bases each). The CDR3 has 15 residues. Trimming cost V 0 bases and J 5 bases, with 13 bases left between them. The germline V gene has CDR1 MGHRA and CDR2 YSYEKL.

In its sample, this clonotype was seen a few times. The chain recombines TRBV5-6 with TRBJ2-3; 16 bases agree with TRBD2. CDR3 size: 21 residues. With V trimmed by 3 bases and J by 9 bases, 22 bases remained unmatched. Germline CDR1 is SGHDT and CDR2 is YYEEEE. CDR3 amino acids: CASSSPGNGTSGRAQKLTQYF. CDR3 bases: TGTGCCAGCAGCTCACCCGGTAATGGGACTAGCGGGAGGGCCCAAAAATTGACGCAGTATTTT.

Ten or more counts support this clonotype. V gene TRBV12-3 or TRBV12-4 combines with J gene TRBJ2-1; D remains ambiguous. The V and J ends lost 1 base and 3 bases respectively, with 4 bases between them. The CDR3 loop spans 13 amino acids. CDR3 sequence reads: CASSLGIYNEQFF. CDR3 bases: TGTGCCAGCAGTTTAGGGATCTACAATGAGCAGTTCTTC.

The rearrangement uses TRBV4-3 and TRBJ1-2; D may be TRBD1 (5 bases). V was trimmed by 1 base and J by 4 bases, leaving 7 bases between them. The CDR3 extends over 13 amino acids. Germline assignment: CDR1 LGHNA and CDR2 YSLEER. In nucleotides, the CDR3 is TGCGCCAGCAGCCAAGCAGGGTCCTATGGCTACACCTTC. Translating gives CASSQAGSYGYTF.

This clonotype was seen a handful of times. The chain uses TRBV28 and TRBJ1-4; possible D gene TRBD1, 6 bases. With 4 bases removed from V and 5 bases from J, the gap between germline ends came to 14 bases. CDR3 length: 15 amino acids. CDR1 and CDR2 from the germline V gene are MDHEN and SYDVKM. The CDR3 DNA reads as TGTGCCAGCAGTTCCCCCGGGACACCGAATGAAAAACTGTTTTTT. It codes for CASSSPGTPNEKLFF.

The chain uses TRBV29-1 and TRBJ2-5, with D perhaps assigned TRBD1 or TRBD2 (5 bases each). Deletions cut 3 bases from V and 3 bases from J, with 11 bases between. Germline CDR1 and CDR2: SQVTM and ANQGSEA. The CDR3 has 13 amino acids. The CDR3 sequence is CSVERGWEETQYF. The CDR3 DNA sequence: TGCAGCGTTGAGAGGGGATGGGAAGAGACCCAGTACTTC. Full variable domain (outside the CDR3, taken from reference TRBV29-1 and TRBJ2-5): SAVISQKPSRDICQRGTSLTIQCQVDSQVTMMFWYRQQPGQSLTLIATANQGSEATYESGFVIDKFPISRPNLTFSTLTVSNMSPEDSSIYLCSVERGWEETQYFGPGTRLLVL.

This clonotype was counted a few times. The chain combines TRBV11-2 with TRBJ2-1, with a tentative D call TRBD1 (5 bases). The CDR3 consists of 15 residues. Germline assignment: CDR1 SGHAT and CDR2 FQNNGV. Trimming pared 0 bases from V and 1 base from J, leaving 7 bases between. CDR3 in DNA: TGTGCCAGCAGCTTAGAGGCAGGGTCCTACAATGAGCAGTTCTTC. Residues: CASSLEAGSYNEQFF.

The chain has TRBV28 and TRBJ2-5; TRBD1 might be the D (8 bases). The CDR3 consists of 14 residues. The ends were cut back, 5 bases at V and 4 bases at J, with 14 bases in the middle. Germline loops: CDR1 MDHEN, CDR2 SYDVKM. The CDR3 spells CASSVTGGAETQYF. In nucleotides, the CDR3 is TGTGCCAGCAGTGTAACAGGGGGGGCAGAGACCCAGTACTTC.

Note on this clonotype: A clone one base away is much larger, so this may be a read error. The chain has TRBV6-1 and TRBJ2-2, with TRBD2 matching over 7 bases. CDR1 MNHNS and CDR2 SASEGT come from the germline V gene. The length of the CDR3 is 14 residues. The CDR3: CPSSAGRATGELFF. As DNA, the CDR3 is TGTCCCAGCAGTGCTGGGAGGGCGACCGGGGAGCTGTTTTTT.

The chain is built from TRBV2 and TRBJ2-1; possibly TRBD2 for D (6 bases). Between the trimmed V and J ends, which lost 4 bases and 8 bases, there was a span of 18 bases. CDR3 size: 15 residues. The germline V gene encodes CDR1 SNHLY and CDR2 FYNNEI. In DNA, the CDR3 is TGTGCCAGCAGTGCTCTTGGCGGGGCTTGGGATGAGCAGTTCTTC. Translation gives CASSALGGAWDEQFF.

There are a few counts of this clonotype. The DNA of the CDR3 is TGCGCCAGCCGCTCCCCAGGGGGGAACGGGGAGCTGTTTTTT. Amino acids: CASRSPGGNGELFF. This chain uses TRBV5-1 with TRBJ2-2; possibly TRBD1 for D (7 bases). V lost 7 bases and J lost 7, with 17 bases in between. CDR1 SGHRS and CDR2 YFSETQ come from the germline V gene. The CDR3 consists of 14 residues.

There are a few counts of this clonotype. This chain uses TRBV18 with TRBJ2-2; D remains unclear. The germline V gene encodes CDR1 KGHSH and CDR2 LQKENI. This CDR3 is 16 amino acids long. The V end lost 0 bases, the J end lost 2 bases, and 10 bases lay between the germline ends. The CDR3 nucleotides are TGTGCCAGCTCACCACCTTACTGGGTCAACACCGGGGAGCTGTTTTTT. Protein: CASSPPYWVNTGELFF.

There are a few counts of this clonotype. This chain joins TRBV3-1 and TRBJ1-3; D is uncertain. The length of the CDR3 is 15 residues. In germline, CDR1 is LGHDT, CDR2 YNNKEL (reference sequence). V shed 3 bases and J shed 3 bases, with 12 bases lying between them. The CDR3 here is CASSHAGVYGNTIYF. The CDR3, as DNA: TGTGCCAGCAGCCATGCCGGGGTCTATGGAAACACCATATATTTT.

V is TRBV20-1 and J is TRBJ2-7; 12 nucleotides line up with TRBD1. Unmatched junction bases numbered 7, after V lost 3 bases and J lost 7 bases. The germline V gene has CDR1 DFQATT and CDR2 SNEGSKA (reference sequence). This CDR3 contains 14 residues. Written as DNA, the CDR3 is TGCAGTGCTAGCACAGGGACAGGGGGCGCAGAGCAGTACTTC. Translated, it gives CSASTGTGGAEQYF.

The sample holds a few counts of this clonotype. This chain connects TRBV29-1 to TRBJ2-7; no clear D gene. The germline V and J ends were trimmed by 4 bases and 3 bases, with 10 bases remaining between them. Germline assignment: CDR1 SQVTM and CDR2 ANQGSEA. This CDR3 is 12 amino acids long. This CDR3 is CSVAWVNYEQYF. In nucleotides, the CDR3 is TGCAGCGTTGCGTGGGTAAACTACGAGCAGTACTTC.

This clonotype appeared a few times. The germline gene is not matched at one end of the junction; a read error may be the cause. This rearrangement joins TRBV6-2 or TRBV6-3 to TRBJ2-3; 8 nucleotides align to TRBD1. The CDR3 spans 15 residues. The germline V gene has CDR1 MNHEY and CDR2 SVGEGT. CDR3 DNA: TGTGCCAGCACTTACAGGGGGAAGAGCACAGATACGCAGTATTTT. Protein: CASTYRGKSTDTQYF.

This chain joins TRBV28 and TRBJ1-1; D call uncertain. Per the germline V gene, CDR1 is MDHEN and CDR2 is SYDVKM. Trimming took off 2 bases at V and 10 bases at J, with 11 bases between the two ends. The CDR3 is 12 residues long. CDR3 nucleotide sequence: TGTGCCAGCAGTTTAAGAAGGGAGGGAGCTTTCTTT. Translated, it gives CASSLRREGAFF.

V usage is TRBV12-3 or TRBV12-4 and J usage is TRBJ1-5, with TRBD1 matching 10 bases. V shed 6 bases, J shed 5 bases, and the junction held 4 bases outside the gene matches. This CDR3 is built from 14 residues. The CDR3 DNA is TGTGCCAGCAGACCCGGGACAGGGGATCAGCCCCAGCATTTT. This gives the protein CASRPGTGDQPQHF.

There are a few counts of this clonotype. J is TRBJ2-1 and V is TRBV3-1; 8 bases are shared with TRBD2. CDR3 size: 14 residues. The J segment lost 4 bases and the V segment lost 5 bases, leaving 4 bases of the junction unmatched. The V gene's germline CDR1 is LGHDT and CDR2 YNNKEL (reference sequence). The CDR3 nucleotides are TGTGCCAGCAGCAAAAGCGGGAGTTACAATGAGCAGTTCTTC. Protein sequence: CASSKSGSYNEQFF.

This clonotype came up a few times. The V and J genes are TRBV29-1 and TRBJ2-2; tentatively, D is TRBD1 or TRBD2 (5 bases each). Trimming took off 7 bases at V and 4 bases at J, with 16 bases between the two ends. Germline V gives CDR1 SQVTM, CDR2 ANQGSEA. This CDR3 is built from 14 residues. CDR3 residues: CSGKPGRSTGELFF. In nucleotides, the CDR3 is TGCAGCGGTAAACCGGGACGCAGCACCGGGGAGCTGTTTTTT.

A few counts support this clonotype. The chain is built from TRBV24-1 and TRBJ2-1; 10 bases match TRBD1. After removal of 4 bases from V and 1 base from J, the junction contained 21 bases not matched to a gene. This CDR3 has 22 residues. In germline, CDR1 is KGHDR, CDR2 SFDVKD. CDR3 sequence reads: CATSDTAGTGALADRSYNEQFF. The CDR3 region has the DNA TGTGCCACCAGTGACACGGCCGGGACAGGGGCCTTGGCAGACCGGTCCTACAATGAGCAGTTCTTC.

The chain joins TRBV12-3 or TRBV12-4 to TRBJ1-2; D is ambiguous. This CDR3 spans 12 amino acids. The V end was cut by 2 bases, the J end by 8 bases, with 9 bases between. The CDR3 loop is CASSLSPAGYTF. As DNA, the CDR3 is TGTGCCAGCAGTTTAAGTCCTGCAGGCTACACCTTC.

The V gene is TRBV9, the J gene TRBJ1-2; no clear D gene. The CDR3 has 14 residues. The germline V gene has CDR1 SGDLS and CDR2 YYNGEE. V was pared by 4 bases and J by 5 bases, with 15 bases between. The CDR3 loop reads CASSPQLKGYGYTF. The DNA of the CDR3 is TGTGCCAGCAGCCCCCAGTTAAAAGGATATGGCTACACCTTC.

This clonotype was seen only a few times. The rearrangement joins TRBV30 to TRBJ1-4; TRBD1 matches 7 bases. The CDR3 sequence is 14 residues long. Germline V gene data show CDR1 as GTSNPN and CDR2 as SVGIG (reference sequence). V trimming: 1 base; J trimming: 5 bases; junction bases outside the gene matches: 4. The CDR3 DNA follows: TGTGCCTGGAGTGCGACAGGGCGGAATGAAAAACTGTTTTTT. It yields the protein CAWSATGRNEKLFF.

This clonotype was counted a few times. In nucleotides, the CDR3 is TGTGCCAGCAGTCCCACCGGGTCTCCATACAATGAGCAGTTCTTC. Protein product: CASSPTGSPYNEQFF. This chain connects TRBV6-1 to TRBJ2-1, with no clear D. CDR3 length: 15 residues. Trimming shortened V by 5 bases and J by 4 bases, and 15 bases separated the two germline ends. The germline gives CDR1 MNHNS, CDR2 SASEGT.

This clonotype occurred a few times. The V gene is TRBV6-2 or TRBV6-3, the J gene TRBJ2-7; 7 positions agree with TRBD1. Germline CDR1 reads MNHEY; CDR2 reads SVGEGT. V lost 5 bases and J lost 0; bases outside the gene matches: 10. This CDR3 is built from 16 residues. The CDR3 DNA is TGTGCCAGCAGTCTGAACAGGGGATTCCTCTCCTACGAGCAGTACTTC. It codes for CASSLNRGFLSYEQYF.